This TCR beta chain was observed in a study of blood T cell repertoires in COVID-19. Looking at the study overall: COVID-19 samples, acute and convalescent, were from the United States, Italy and Spain. T cells, B-cell-depleted T cells, or PBMCs supplied cDNA or gDNA.

Germline V gene lookup returns CDR1 SEHNR and CDR2 FQNEAQ (reference sequence). V was trimmed by 3 bases and J by 1 base, leaving 9 bases between them. The CDR3 length is 14 residues. The data were produced by immunoSEQ multiplex PCR, yet TCRdb's version contains in-frame clones alone and is incomplete. The table records around 42,000 clones, 76% of them present only once. Input material: peripheral blood. This receptor was obtained from a man between 70 and 80 years old with active or convalescent COVID-19. The rearrangement links TRBV7-9 to TRBJ2-5; D gene unclear. In nucleotides, the CDR3 is TGTGCCAGCAGCTTGGCGTCAGGCCAAGAGACCCAGTACTTC. Protein product: CASSLASGQETQYF.